The rows below give T cell receptor beta chains drawn from one sample of a study of T cell responses to AZD1222 COVID-19 vaccine. Sequencing used immunoSEQ multiplex PCR; TCRdb keeps in-frame clones, though not all of them. The top ten hold 2.5% to 3.5% of the sample, which has around 78,000 clones, around four fifths seen once. This specimen consisted of peripheral blood, obtained on day 0 of AZD1222 vaccination. Source of these receptors: an adult in good health. CDR3s include the opening cysteine and the closing phenylalanine or tryptophan.

J,V,CDR3
TRBJ2-2,TRBV5-1,CASSLAVDTGELFF
TRBJ1-3,TRBV9,CASSATGAGNTIYF
TRBJ2-1,TRBV4-2,CASSQVRGGGLIEQFF
TRBJ1-1,TRBV5-1,CASSPNFSGTRGSEAFF
TRBJ1-6,TRBV9,CASSRWGTGDSPLHF
TRBJ2-7,TRBV6-5,CASSGTSFYEQYF
TRBJ2-2,TRBV5-4,CASSWDDVSVRAGELFF
TRBJ2-2,TRBV19,CASSIQGARGPGELFF
TRBJ2-3,TRBV7-9,CASSFQGGFTDTQYF
TRBJ2-1,TRBV5-1,CASRDRGFNEQFF
TRBJ1-2,TRBV5-8,CASSSLLWGPSNYGYTF
TRBJ2-7,TRBV7-8,CASSLAPGAGVRIVQYF
TRBJ1-2,TRBV5-6,CASSFRGNYGYTF
TRBJ1-2,TRBV7-2,CASSASQGAFYGYTF
TRBJ2-6,TRBV6-1,CASSEEPSGANVLTF
TRBJ2-5,TRBV7-2,CASSLSTAQETQYF
TRBJ2-7,TRBV10-2,CASSESSSGASYEQYF
TRBJ2-7,TRBV5-1,CASSLGDTSYEQYF
TRBJ2-6,TRBV5-4,CASSFLSGANVLTF
TRBJ1-5,TRBV10-3,CAISESWGNQPQHF
TRBJ1-4,TRBV6-5,CASSYGQSNEKLFF
TRBJ1-2,TRBV5-6,CASSSLRDRYGYTF
TRBJ2-7,TRBV7-8,CASSSPVLGTYEQYF
TRBJ2-3,TRBV5-1,CASSLAQGAQHTQYF
TRBJ1-5,TRBV18,CASSPQGGRNQPQHF
TRBJ2-1,TRBV30,CAWAWGLAGGSSYNEQFF
TRBJ1-6,TRBV3-1/TRBV3-2,CASSQSDGYSSYNSPLHF
TRBJ1-3,TRBV23-1,CATRQGHGNTIYF
TRBJ1-3,TRBV15,CATSLRRVLGNTIYF
TRBJ2-3,TRBV6-5,CATLAGGFADTQYF
TRBJ1-1,TRBV7-9,CASSLVVTRNTEAFF
TRBJ2-3,TRBV9,CASSVVGRLASTDTQYF
TRBJ1-3,TRBV9,CASSVADRSSGNTIYF
TRBJ1-1,TRBV5-6,CASSFGRPTEAFF
TRBJ2-2,TRBV7-9,CASSLGRNTGELFF
TRBJ1-2,TRBV24-1,CATSDGSGDYGYTF
TRBJ1-2,TRBV25-1,CASSAPEGYTF
TRBJ1-4,TRBV6-6,CASSSGQRTNEKLFF
TRBJ1-1,TRBV11-3,CASSLGGMNTEAFF
TRBJ1-6,TRBV6-5,CASRRTDNNSPLHF
TRBJ1-2,TRBV15,CATRSRDTNNYGYTF
TRBJ1-4,TRBV5-6,CASSPYSQTNEKLFF
TRBJ1-2,TRBV7-8,CASSLDAGSYGYTF
TRBJ1-1,TRBV4-1,CASSQGFWEGEAFF
TRBJ1-3,TRBV28,CASTTGGENLSGNTIYF
TRBJ2-5,TRBV20-1,CSASSAGANQETQYF
TRBJ2-1,TRBV27,CASSSLPLAGTYNEQFF
TRBJ2-7,TRBV29-1,CSAAGTPYEQYF
TRBJ1-3,TRBV3-1/TRBV3-2,CASSPRQGVVNTIYF
TRBJ2-3,TRBV5-1,CASSDRLADTQYF
TRBJ2-7,TRBV11-2,CASSPLRDHDEQYF
TRBJ2-2,TRBV15,CATSGHRGLSGELFF
TRBJ1-2,TRBV28,CASSFAPDQGARDGYTF